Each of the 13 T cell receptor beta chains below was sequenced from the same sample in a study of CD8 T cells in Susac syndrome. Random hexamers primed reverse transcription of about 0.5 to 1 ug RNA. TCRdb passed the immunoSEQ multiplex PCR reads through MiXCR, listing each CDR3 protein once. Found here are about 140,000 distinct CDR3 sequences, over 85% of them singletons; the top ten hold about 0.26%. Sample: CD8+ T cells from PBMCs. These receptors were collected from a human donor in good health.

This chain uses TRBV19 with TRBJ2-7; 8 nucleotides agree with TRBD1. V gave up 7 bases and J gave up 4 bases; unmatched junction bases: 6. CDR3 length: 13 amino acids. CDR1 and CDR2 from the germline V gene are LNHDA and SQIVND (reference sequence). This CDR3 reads CASTPGGNYEQYF. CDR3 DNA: TGTGCCAGTACCCCAGGGGGCAATTACGAGCAGTACTTC.

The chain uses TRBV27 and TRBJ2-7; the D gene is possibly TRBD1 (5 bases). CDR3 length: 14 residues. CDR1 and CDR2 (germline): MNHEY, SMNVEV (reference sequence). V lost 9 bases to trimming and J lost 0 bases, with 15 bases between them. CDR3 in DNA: TGTGCCAGTGGGGCGTTCCAGTCCTCCTACGAGCAGTACTTC. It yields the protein CASGAFQSSYEQYF.

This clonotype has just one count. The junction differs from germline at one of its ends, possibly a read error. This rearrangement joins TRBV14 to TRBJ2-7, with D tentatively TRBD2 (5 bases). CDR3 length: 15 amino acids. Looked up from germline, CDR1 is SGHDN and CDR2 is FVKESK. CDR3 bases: TGTGCCAGCAGCGAAGAGGGCGGAAGCTCCTACGAGCAGTACTTC. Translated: CASSEEGGSSYEQYF.

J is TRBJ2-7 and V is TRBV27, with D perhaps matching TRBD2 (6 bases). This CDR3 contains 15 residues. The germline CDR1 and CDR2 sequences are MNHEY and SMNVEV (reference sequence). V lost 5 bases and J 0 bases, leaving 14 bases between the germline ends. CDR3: CASSPSGPHSYEQYF. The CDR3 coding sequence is TGTGCCAGCAGTCCCAGCGGGCCCCACTCCTACGAGCAGTACTTC.

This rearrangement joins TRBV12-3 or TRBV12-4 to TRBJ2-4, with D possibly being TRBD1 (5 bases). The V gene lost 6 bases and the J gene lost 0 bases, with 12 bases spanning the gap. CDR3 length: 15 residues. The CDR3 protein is CASRGLGLAKNIQYF. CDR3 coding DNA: TGTGCCAGCAGGGGGCTGGGGCTAGCCAAAAACATTCAGTACTTC.

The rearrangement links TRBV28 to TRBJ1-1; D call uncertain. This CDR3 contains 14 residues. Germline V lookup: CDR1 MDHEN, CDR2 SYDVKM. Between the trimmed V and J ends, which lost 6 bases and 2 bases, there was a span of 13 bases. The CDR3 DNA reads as TGTGCCAGCAGCTATCTGCGGCTAAACACTGAAGCTTTCTTT. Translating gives CASSYLRLNTEAFF.

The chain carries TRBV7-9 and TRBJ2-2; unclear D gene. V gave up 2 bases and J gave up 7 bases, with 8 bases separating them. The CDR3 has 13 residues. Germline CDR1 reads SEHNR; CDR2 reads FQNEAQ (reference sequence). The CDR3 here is CASSLSINGELFF. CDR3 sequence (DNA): TGTGCCAGCAGCTTAAGTATCAACGGGGAGCTGTTTTTT.

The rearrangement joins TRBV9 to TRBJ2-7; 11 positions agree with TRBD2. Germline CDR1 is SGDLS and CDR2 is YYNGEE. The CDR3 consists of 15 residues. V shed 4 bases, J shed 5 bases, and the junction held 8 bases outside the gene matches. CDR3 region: CASSPRLAGRDEQYF. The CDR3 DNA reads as TGTGCCAGCAGCCCCCGACTAGCGGGACGGGACGAGCAGTACTTC.

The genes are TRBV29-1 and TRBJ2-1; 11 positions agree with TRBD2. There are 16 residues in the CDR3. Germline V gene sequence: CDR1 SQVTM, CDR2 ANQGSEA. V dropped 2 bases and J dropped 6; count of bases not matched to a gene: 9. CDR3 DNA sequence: TGCAGCGTTGAATTTCCTAGCGGGAGGAATGGCAATGAGCAGTTCTTC. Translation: CSVEFPSGRNGNEQFF.

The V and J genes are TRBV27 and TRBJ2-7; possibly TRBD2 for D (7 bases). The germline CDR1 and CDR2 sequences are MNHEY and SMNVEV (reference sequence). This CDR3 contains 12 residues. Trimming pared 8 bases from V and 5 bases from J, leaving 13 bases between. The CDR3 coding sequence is TGTGCCAGCGGTACGGGGGGCCACGAGCAGTACTTC. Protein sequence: CASGTGGHEQYF.

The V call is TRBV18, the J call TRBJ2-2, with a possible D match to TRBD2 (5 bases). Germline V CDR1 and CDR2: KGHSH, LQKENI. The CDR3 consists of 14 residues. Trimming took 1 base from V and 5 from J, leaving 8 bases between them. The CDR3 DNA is TGTGCCAGCTCACCACTTACGGGAACCGGGGAGCTGTTTTTT. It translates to CASSPLTGTGELFF.

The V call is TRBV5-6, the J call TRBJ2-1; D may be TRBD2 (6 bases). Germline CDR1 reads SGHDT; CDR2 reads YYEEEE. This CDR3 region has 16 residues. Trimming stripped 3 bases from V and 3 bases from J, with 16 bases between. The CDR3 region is CASSWGAEGGYNEQFF. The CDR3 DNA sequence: TGTGCCAGCAGCTGGGGAGCGGAGGGAGGCTACAATGAGCAGTTCTTC. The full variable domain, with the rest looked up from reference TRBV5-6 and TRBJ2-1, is DAGVTQSPTHLIKTRGQQVTLRCSPKSGHDTVSWYQQALGQGPQFIFQYYEEEERQRGNFPDRFSGHQFPNYSSELNVNALLLGDSALYLCASSWGAEGGYNEQFFGPGTRLTVL.

Here the CDR3 DNA reads TGCAGCGTCATCGCCGGACCCTACGAGCAGTACTTC. It codes for CSVIAGPYEQYF. The chain couples TRBV29-1 to TRBJ2-7; no definite D call. Germline CDR1 reads SQVTM; CDR2 reads ANQGSEA. The CDR3 is 12 residues long. The V end lost 6 bases, the J end lost 2 bases, and 11 bases lay between the germline ends.